What follows are 18 T cell receptor beta chains derived from one specimen sequenced in a study of response to subunit inactivated influenza vaccine. MiXCR, applied by TCRdb to the RT-PCR reads, yields one record per CDR3 protein. The sample comprises over 800,000 distinct CDR3 sequences, less than 25% of which are singletons, and 10% rests with the top ten. Source: PBMCs from blood, taken around 5 days after vaccination. These receptors were obtained from a man aged 45 to 65 who received an inactivated influenza vaccine.

The chain carries TRBV5-1 and TRBJ2-2; tentatively, D is TRBD1 or TRBD2 (5 bases each). CDR1 and CDR2 from the germline V gene are SGHRS and YFSETQ. Between the trimmed V and J ends, which lost 5 bases and 0 bases, there was a span of 14 bases. The CDR3 is made up of 16 amino acids. The CDR3 reads CASSSNPGPNTGELFF. The CDR3 coding sequence is TGCGCCAGCAGTTCGAACCCGGGACCGAACACCGGGGAGCTGTTTTTT.

In its sample, this clonotype was seen many times. The genes are TRBV20-1 and TRBJ1-5, with 7 nucleotides matching TRBD1. CDR1 is DFQATT, CDR2 SNEGSKA, per germline (reference sequence). V dropped 4 bases and J dropped 3; count of bases not matched to a gene: 3. CDR3 size: 13 residues. In nucleotides, the CDR3 is TGCAGTGCTAACACAGGGGTCAATCAGCCCCAGCATTTT. Protein: CSANTGVNQPQHF.

This clonotype was picked up many times. V gene TRBV20-1 combines with J gene TRBJ1-1, with D possibly being TRBD1 (6 bases). Germline CDR1 is DFQATT and CDR2 is SNEGSKA (reference sequence). Trimming took 6 bases from V and 3 from J, leaving 14 bases between them. This CDR3 has 13 residues. CDR3 sequence reads: CSARRDRHTEAFF. Here the CDR3 DNA reads TGCAGTGCGAGACGAGACAGGCACACTGAAGCTTTCTTT.

This clonotype was observed a few times. The gene calls are TRBV5-1 and TRBJ2-1; no clear D. The CDR3 loop spans 12 amino acids. V was clipped by 6 bases and J by 9 bases, with 13 bases between them. Per germline, CDR1 SGHRS and CDR2 YFSETQ. In nucleotides, the CDR3 is TGCGCCAGCATGGCCACCATCGGTGAGCAGTTCTTC. It encodes CASMATIGEQFF.

The chain couples TRBV19 to TRBJ1-1; D gene ambiguous. CDR3 size: 15 residues. Germline CDR1 is LNHDA and CDR2 is SQIVND (reference sequence). Trimming took off 0 bases at V and 1 base at J, with 9 bases between the two ends. CDR3 sequence: CASSIDRLRNTEAFF. The CDR3 region has the DNA TGTGCCAGTAGTATAGACAGGCTCCGGAACACTGAAGCTTTCTTT.

This sequence joins TRBV3-1 and TRBJ1-1; weak D call: TRBD1 (6 bases). This CDR3 is 16 amino acids long. V gave up 2 bases and J gave up 2 bases, with 15 bases separating them. The germline gives CDR1 LGHDT, CDR2 YNNKEL (reference sequence). The CDR3 sequence is CASSQRTGTGNTEAFF. In DNA, the CDR3 is TGTGCCAGCAGCCAAAGAACAGGGACTGGAAACACTGAAGCTTTCTTT.

J is TRBJ1-2 and V is TRBV7-2, with a tentative D call TRBD1 (6 bases). V lost 5 bases to trimming and J lost 3 bases, with 13 bases between them. This CDR3 is built from 14 residues. CDR1 and CDR2 (germline): SGHTA, FQGNSA. The CDR3 DNA reads as TGTGCCAGCAGCCCTAACACAGGGTACTATGGCTACACCTTC. The encoded protein is CASSPNTGYYGYTF.

This clonotype has just a few counts. V usage is TRBV7-2 and J usage is TRBJ2-1; 12 bases agree with TRBD2. V was clipped by 5 bases and J by 9 bases; unmatched bases: 2. CDR1 and CDR2 (germline): SGHTA, FQGNSA. CDR3 length: 13 amino acids. The CDR3 protein is CASSPLAGGEQFF. The DNA of the CDR3 is TGTGCCAGCAGCCCACTAGCGGGAGGTGAGCAGTTCTTC. The whole variable domain, filled in from reference TRBV7-2 and TRBJ2-1, reads GAGVSQSPSNKVTEKGKDVELRCDPISGHTALYWYRQSLGQGLEFLIYFQGNSAPDKSGLPSDRFSAERTGGSVSTLTIQRTQQEDSAVYLCASSPLAGGEQFFGPGTRLTVL.

V is TRBV9 and J is TRBJ1-6, with D perhaps matching TRBD1 (6 bases). V lost 0 bases to trimming and J lost 7 bases, with 17 bases between them. The CDR3 loop spans 17 amino acids. Per germline, CDR1 SGDLS and CDR2 YYNGEE. In DNA, the CDR3 is TGTGCCAGCAGCGTAGATCCGTCCTGGGGGACAAATTCACCCCTCCACTTT. Translating it yields CASSVDPSWGTNSPLHF.

CDR3 sequence reads: CASSLKTGVLSYEQYF. The CDR3 DNA reads TGCGCCAGCAGCTTGAAGACAGGGGTTCTCTCCTACGAGCAGTACTTC. This chain joins TRBV5-1 and TRBJ2-7; 8 bases line up with TRBD1. Germline assignment: CDR1 SGHRS and CDR2 YFSETQ. V was pared by 1 base and J by 0 bases, with 6 bases of the junction left unmatched. The CDR3 extends over 16 amino acids.

The rearrangement links TRBV4-3 to TRBJ1-2; 9 bases match TRBD1. Germline CDR1 reads LGHNA; CDR2 reads YSLEER. Losses at the gene ends were 2 bases for V and 7 bases for J; bases not matched to a gene: 5. There are 14 residues in the CDR3. As DNA, the CDR3 is TGCGCCAGCAGCCAAACAGGGGGCGCAGGTGGCTACACCTTC. Protein product: CASSQTGGAGGYTF.

The chain carries TRBV7-8 and TRBJ2-1, with D perhaps TRBD1 (7 bases). Germline values: CDR1 SGHVS, CDR2 FQNEAQ. The CDR3 has 13 residues. Trimming removed 2 bases at V and 15 bases at J, with 17 bases between. CDR3: CASSLRSGGGLFF. Written as DNA, the CDR3 is TGTGCCAGCAGCTTAAGATCCGGAGGGGGCCTGTTCTTC.

This rearrangement joins TRBV5-6 to TRBJ2-5; D unclear. The CDR3 is 14 amino acids. The germline CDR1 and CDR2 sequences are SGHDT and YYEEEE. The V end lost 2 bases, the J end lost 5 bases, and 13 bases lay between the germline ends. CDR3 DNA: TGTGCCAGCAGCTTCGGTTTAGTTGACGAGACCCAGTACTTC. It specifies CASSFGLVDETQYF.

In this sample, this clonotype turned up a few times. The V gene is TRBV7-8, the J gene TRBJ1-5, with 7 positions matching TRBD1. The CDR3 extends over 15 amino acids. Unmatched junction bases numbered 11, after V lost 5 bases and J lost 7 bases. Per germline, CDR1 SGHVS and CDR2 FQNEAQ. CDR3 nucleotides: TGTGCCAGCAGCCCGGGGGCAGGGGGAGAACAGCCCCAGCATTTT. This codes for CASSPGAGGEQPQHF.

In this sample, this clonotype turned up many times. This chain connects TRBV6-1 to TRBJ1-6; 8 bases are a match to TRBD1. Per the germline V gene, CDR1 is MNHNS and CDR2 is SASEGT. With V trimmed by 5 bases and J by 7 bases, 4 bases remained unmatched. This CDR3 contains 14 residues. The CDR3 is CASSQRDRNSPLHF. The CDR3 DNA reads as TGTGCCAGCAGTCAACGGGACAGGAATTCACCCCTCCACTTT.

This clonotype was detected many times. The rearrangement joins TRBV5-1 to TRBJ2-1, with 13 bases matching TRBD2. The V gene end was trimmed by 3 bases and the J gene end by 8 bases; junction bases not matched to a gene: 5. CDR1 and CDR2 (germline): SGHRS, YFSETQ. This CDR3 is built from 15 residues. CDR3 sequence (DNA): TGCGCCAGCAGCTCACTAGCGGGAGGGCCTGATGAGCAGTTCTTC. This encodes CASSSLAGGPDEQFF.

The chain couples TRBV6-1 to TRBJ2-1; 9 positions agree with TRBD2. This CDR3 is 17 amino acids long. Germline CDR1 MNHNS, CDR2 SASEGT. J gave up 5 bases and V 5 bases, and 13 bases lay outside the gene matches. CDR3 nucleotide sequence: TGTGCCAGCAGTAGGCGGGGGGGCAGCCTTGCTAACAATGAGCAGTTCTTC. Its translation: CASSRRGGSLANNEQFF.

This clonotype appeared a few times. J is TRBJ2-7 and V is TRBV6-1, with D tentatively TRBD1 (7 bases). Deletions cut 10 bases from V and 3 bases from J, with 16 bases between. Per germline, CDR1 MNHNS and CDR2 SASEGT. CDR3 length equals 13 residues. The CDR3 DNA reads TGTGCCACCGCGGGGACAGCAGTCTACGAGCAGTACTTC. It codes for CATAGTAVYEQYF.